These 28 T cell receptor beta chains originate from one sample sequenced in a study of cytomegalovirus exposure and HLA in healthy donors. Use of 60 Vbeta and 13 Jbeta primers characterized the PCR. TCRdb's copy holds only in-frame clones and misses some; the assay was immunoSEQ multiplex PCR. The sample lists roughly 98,000 clones, 70% occurring once. Source material: PBMCs. All receptors derive from a man aged 50 or older in good health and CMV-seronegative.

This clone was seen a handful of times. The genes are TRBV10-3 and TRBJ2-6; 7 bases are a match to TRBD1. Per germline, CDR1 ENHRY and CDR2 SYGVKD. Trimming cost V 3 bases and J 1 base; bases outside gene matches: 9. The CDR3 covers 18 residues. This CDR3 is CAISDSTGILSGANVLTF. The DNA for the CDR3 is TGTGCCATCAGTGATTCGACAGGGATACTATCTGGGGCCAACGTCCTGACTTTC.

J is TRBJ2-1 and V is TRBV5-6, with D uncertain. The V end was cut by 4 bases, the J end by 0 bases, with 11 bases between. CDR1 is SGHDT and CDR2 is YYEEEE in the germline V gene. This CDR3 comprises 15 residues. The CDR3 DNA reads as TGTGCCAGCAGCATCTCAGGTTTCTCCTACAATGAGCAGTTCTTC. Protein: CASSISGFSYNEQFF.

Note on this clone: Within the sample, other DNA sequences also encode this same CDR3. This chain uses TRBV5-1 with TRBJ2-7; 7 bases are a match to TRBD1. The CDR3 totals 13 residues. The germline V gene encodes CDR1 SGHRS and CDR2 YFSETQ. The V segment lost 4 bases and the J segment 2 bases; nucleotides outside the gene matches: 3. This chain's CDR3 is CASSRGQTYEQYF. The CDR3 DNA reads TGCGCCAGCAGCAGGGGACAGACCTACGAGCAGTACTTC.

The rearrangement links TRBV10-3 to TRBJ1-4; 7 bases match TRBD1. Trimming cost V 10 bases and J 8 bases; bases outside gene matches: 13. Germline-derived CDR1 and CDR2 are ENHRY and SYGVKD. This CDR3 is built from 14 residues. For the CDR3, the DNA is TGTGCCACCTTAGATCAGGGGGGCCTGGAAAAACTGTTTTTT. Its translation: CATLDQGGLEKLFF.

The rearrangement links TRBV18 to TRBJ2-1; a weak D match, TRBD2 (7 bases). CDR1 is KGHSH, CDR2 LQKENI, per germline. Between the trimmed V and J ends, which lost 2 bases and 7 bases, there was a span of 18 bases. The CDR3 contains 16 residues. The CDR3 region is CASSPWGGESVNEQFF. The DNA for the CDR3 is TGTGCCAGCTCACCATGGGGGGGCGAATCGGTAAATGAGCAGTTCTTC.

As for this clone: At one of its ends the junction is not consistent with the germline gene, which may arise from a read error. The J gene is TRBJ2-3, the V gene TRBV5-1; D not certain. The CDR3 has 13 amino acids. Germline CDR1 SGHRS, CDR2 YFSETQ. CDR3 amino acids: CASTLQGTDTQYF. The CDR3 DNA is TGCGCCAGCACCTTGCAGGGCACAGATACGCAGTATTTT.

This clone was seen a single time. The rearrangement uses TRBV10-1 and TRBJ2-3; 7 nucleotides match TRBD1. V lost 8 bases to trimming and J lost 2 bases; unmatched junction nucleotides: 4. The germline V gene has CDR1 WNHNN and CDR2 SYGVQD (reference sequence). The CDR3 extends over 13 amino acids. The CDR3 region is CASRDSNTDTQYF. The CDR3 region has the DNA TGCGCCAGCCGGGACAGTAACACAGATACGCAGTATTTT.

V usage is TRBV2 and J usage is TRBJ2-7; D may be TRBD1 (7 bases). Germline V CDR1 and CDR2: SNHLY, FYNNEI. V was cut by 1 base and J by 6 bases, with 37 bases left in between. There are 22 residues in the CDR3. CDR3 nucleotide sequence: TGTGCCAGCAGTGAAGGGTGTAGGACGCTCGACAGGGCGAGGGCTGTGGGACTCGAGCAGTACTTC. It is translated as CASSEGCRTLDRARAVGLEQYF.

The chain has TRBV9 and TRBJ2-7, with 8 bases that match TRBD1. Per the germline V gene, CDR1 is SGDLS and CDR2 is YYNGEE. The CDR3 sequence is 16 residues long. The V segment lost 0 bases and the J segment 2 bases; nucleotides outside the gene matches: 7. The CDR3 region has the DNA TGTGCCAGCAGCGTAGCAGGGACAGGTTTCACCTACGAGCAGTACTTC. Amino acid sequence: CASSVAGTGFTYEQYF.

Many counts were recorded for this clone. The chain couples TRBV7-9 to TRBJ1-2; 8 bases map to TRBD1. Germline CDR1 reads SEHNR; CDR2 reads FQNEAQ (reference sequence). After removal of 5 bases from V and 5 bases from J, the junction contained 7 bases not matched to a gene. CDR3 length equals 14 residues. The CDR3 is CASSRGQGPYGYTF. DNA for the CDR3: TGTGCCAGCAGCCGCGGACAGGGCCCTTATGGCTACACCTTC.

The chain employs TRBV5-1 and TRBJ2-7; D unclear. The CDR3 has 15 amino acids. Trimming took 0 bases from V and 0 from J, leaving 10 bases between them. The germline gives CDR1 SGHRS, CDR2 YFSETQ. The CDR3 DNA sequence: TGCGCCAGCAGCTTGGGACACGTAAGCTCCTACGAGCAGTACTTC. Protein: CASSLGHVSSYEQYF.

In its sample, this clone was seen once. This chain uses TRBV5-1 with TRBJ1-1; possibly TRBD1 for D (5 bases). From germline, CDR1 is SGHRS and CDR2 YFSETQ. Trimming removed 7 bases at V and 0 bases at J, with 16 bases between. The CDR3 runs 15 residues. CDR3 sequence: CASRDYSAMNTEAFF. CDR3 DNA sequence: TGCGCCAGCCGGGACTACTCGGCTATGAACACTGAAGCTTTCTTT. Full variable domain (rest looked up from reference TRBV5-1 and TRBJ1-1): KAGVTQTPRYLIKTRGQQVTLSCSPISGHRSVSWYQQTPGQGLQFLFEYFSETQRNKGNFPGRFSGRQFSNSRSEMNVSTLELGDSALYLCASRDYSAMNTEAFFGQGTRLTVV.

In its sample, this clone was seen a few times. V gene TRBV19 combines with J gene TRBJ1-5, with D possibly matching TRBD1 (6 bases). The CDR3 is 15 residues long. Trimming removed 7 bases from V and 0 bases from J, with 13 bases in between. The germline CDR1 and CDR2 sequences are LNHDA and SQIVND (reference sequence). The CDR3 DNA follows: TGTGCCAGTACCACACAGGGTTATAGCAATCAGCCCCAGCATTTT. Translating it yields CASTTQGYSNQPQHF. The full variable domain, rest sourced from reference TRBV19 and TRBJ1-5, is DGGITQSPKYLFRKEGQNVTLSCEQNLNHDAMYWYRQDPGQGLRLIYYSQIVNDFQKGDIAEGYSVSREKKESFPLTVTSAQKNPTAFYLCASTTQGYSNQPQHFGDGTRLSIL.

This clone rates as medium-sized (0.01 to 0.1%). The V gene is TRBV29-1, the J gene TRBJ1-1; 7 nucleotides align to TRBD1. Germline assignment: CDR1 SQVTM and CDR2 ANQGSEA. V dropped 4 bases and J dropped 1; count of bases not matched to a gene: 3. The CDR3 runs to 13 residues. CDR3 loop: CSVVRDRNTEAFF. In DNA form, the CDR3 reads TGCAGCGTTGTACGGGACAGGAACACTGAAGCTTTCTTT. Together with reference TRBV29-1 and TRBJ1-1, the CDR3 gives the full variable domain: SAVISQKPSRDICQRGTSLTIQCQVDSQVTMMFWYRQQPGQSLTLIATANQGSEATYESGFVIDKFPISRPNLTFSTLTVSNMSPEDSSIYLCSVVRDRNTEAFFGQGTRLTVV.

The chain recombines TRBV30 with TRBJ2-3; a possible D gene is TRBD1 (5 bases). This CDR3 has 12 amino acids. Trimming removed 2 bases at V and 5 bases at J, with 8 bases between. Per the germline V gene, CDR1 is GTSNPN and CDR2 is SVGIG (reference sequence). The CDR3 bases are TGTGCCTGGAGTCCAGGGATAGATACGCAGTATTTT. Residues: CAWSPGIDTQYF. Supplemented by reference TRBV30 and TRBJ2-3, the full variable domain reads SQTIHQWPATLVQPVGSPLSLECTVEGTSNPNLYWYRQAAGRGLQLLFYSVGIGQISSEVPQNLSASRPQDRQFILSSKKLLLSDSGFYLCAWSPGIDTQYFGPGTRLTVL.

J is TRBJ1-5 and V is TRBV28; 8 bases are a match to TRBD1. J was trimmed by 4 bases and V by 6 bases; bases with no gene match: 26. Germline V gives CDR1 MDHEN, CDR2 SYDVKM. The CDR3 extends over 21 amino acids. Here the CDR3 reads CASSRYFFGQGSLGLNQPQHF. CDR3 coding DNA: TGTGCCAGCAGCCGTTATTTTTTCGGACAGGGTAGCTTGGGGTTAAATCAGCCCCAGCATTTT. Combining the CDR3 with reference TRBV28 and TRBJ1-5 gives the whole variable domain DVKVTQSSRYLVKRTGEKVFLECVQDMDHENMFWYRQDPGLGLRLIYFSYDVKMKEKGDIPEGYSVSREKKERFSLILESASTNQTSMYLCASSRYFFGQGSLGLNQPQHFGDGTRLSIL.

DNA of the CDR3: TGTGCCAGTAGAAGCCCGGGACAGACCTACGAGCAGTACTTC. This encodes CASRSPGQTYEQYF. This chain connects TRBV19 to TRBJ2-7; 7 bases map to TRBD1. The germline CDR1 and CDR2 sequences are LNHDA and SQIVND (reference sequence). Trimming removed 6 bases from V and 2 bases from J; junction bases left unmatched: 7. This CDR3 spans 14 amino acids.

This chain links TRBV25-1 with TRBJ2-7; TRBD1 matches 10 bases. Trimming removed 11 bases from V and 5 bases from J; junction bases left unmatched: 6. Looked up from germline, CDR1 is MGHDK and CDR2 is SYGVNS. The CDR3 has 12 amino acids. CDR3 in amino acids: CAGIGTGDEQYF. The CDR3 bases are TGTGCCGGTATAGGGACAGGGGACGAGCAGTACTTC.

A few counts support this clone. V is TRBV19 and J is TRBJ2-1; TRBD2 is a possible D gene (6 bases). CDR3 size: 15 residues. CDR1 LNHDA and CDR2 SQIVND come from the germline V gene (reference sequence). The V end was cut by 2 bases, the J end by 8 bases, with 16 bases between. The CDR3 DNA reads TGTGCCAGTAGTATAATGAGGACGGGGGTTCATGAGCAGTTCTTC. It yields the protein CASSIMRTGVHEQFF.

This chain links TRBV27 with TRBJ2-1, with D maybe TRBD1 (6 bases). This CDR3 comprises 15 residues. V lost 3 bases to trimming and J lost 2 bases, with 11 bases between them. In germline, CDR1 is MNHEY, CDR2 SMNVEV (reference sequence). The DNA of the CDR3 is TGTGCCAGCAGTTTTGTATGGGGGCCCTACAATGAGCAGTTCTTC. Its translation is CASSFVWGPYNEQFF.

The chain employs TRBV27 and TRBJ2-3; 10 nucleotides line up with TRBD2. Per the germline V gene, CDR1 is MNHEY and CDR2 is SMNVEV (reference sequence). V dropped 7 bases and J dropped 2; count of bases not matched to a gene: 18. The CDR3 loop spans 19 amino acids. The CDR3 spells CASKHILGLAGEFTDTQYF. DNA of the CDR3: TGTGCCAGCAAGCATATCTTAGGCCTAGCGGGGGAGTTCACAGATACGCAGTATTTT.

The CDR3 bases are TGTGCCAGCACCAAAAAAGGGACTAGAAATCAAGAGACCCAGTACTTC. Protein: CASTKKGTRNQETQYF. The V call is TRBV28, the J call TRBJ2-5, with 8 bases identical to TRBD2. The trim removed 7 bases at V and 2 bases at J, leaving 12 bases unmatched. The CDR3 sequence is 16 residues long. Germline V CDR1 and CDR2: MDHEN, SYDVKM.

This clone has just a few counts. V gene TRBV7-2 combines with J gene TRBJ2-7; tentative D call: TRBD1 (6 bases). CDR3 length equals 15 residues. Trimming removed 5 bases at V and 2 bases at J, with 16 bases between. CDR1 is SGHTA, CDR2 FQGNSA, per germline. The DNA for the CDR3 is TGTGCCAGCAGCCCTGCGAGGGACACCCCCTACGAGCAGTACTTC. The encoded protein is CASSPARDTPYEQYF.

The chain couples TRBV28 to TRBJ2-7, with a weak D call TRBD1 (6 bases). Germline lookup yields CDR1 MDHEN and CDR2 SYDVKM. V was shortened by 8 bases and J by 1 base, with 15 bases between the two germline ends. The CDR3 loop spans 14 amino acids. Written as DNA, the CDR3 is TGTGCCAGCCGGCGGACAGTCTGGTCCTACGAGCAGTACTTC. The encoded protein is CASRRTVWSYEQYF.

This clone was observed a handful of times. The V call is TRBV6-5, the J call TRBJ1-1, with D possibly being TRBD1 (5 bases). This CDR3 comprises 14 residues. Germline assignment: CDR1 MNHEY and CDR2 SVGAGI. The V end lost 0 bases, the J end lost 8 bases, and 13 bases lay between the germline ends. The CDR3 nucleotides read TGTGCCAGCAGTTACTCGAACGGGGGAAAAGAAGCTTTCTTT. As protein: CASSYSNGGKEAFF.

The V and J genes are TRBV6-5 and TRBJ2-7, with 9 bases fitting TRBD2. CDR3 length: 14 residues. Germline loops: CDR1 MNHEY, CDR2 SVGAGI. J gave up 3 bases and V 8 bases, and 8 bases lay outside the gene matches. The CDR3 DNA follows: TGTGCCAGCGCGGGGGGGACAGTTCGCTACGAGCAGTACTTC. Its translation is CASAGGTVRYEQYF.

J is TRBJ2-3 and V is TRBV9; maybe TRBD2 (5 bases). The V end was cut by 6 bases, the J end by 7 bases, with 21 bases between. The CDR3 has 15 residues. The germline gives CDR1 SGDLS, CDR2 YYNGEE. The CDR3 nucleotides are TGTGCCAGCACCCCAGAGGGCCTTCCAAGGTATACGCAGTATTTT. Translating gives CASTPEGLPRYTQYF.

CDR3 sequence (DNA): TGTGCCAGCAGCCGACAAGGGCGGACTATTAATGGCTACACCTTC. Amino acid sequence: CASSRQGRTINGYTF. The gene calls are TRBV6-5 and TRBJ1-2; D is unclear. Between the trimmed V and J ends, which lost 6 bases and 6 bases, there was a span of 20 bases. Germline CDR1 reads MNHEY; CDR2 reads SVGAGI. The CDR3 is 15 amino acids.